This entry is about one T cell receptor (beta chain). Germline-derived CDR1 and CDR2 are SGHNT and YYREEE (reference sequence). Trimming at V came to 0 bases and at J to 4 bases, leaving 4 bases not matched to a gene. The CDR3 runs to 14 residues. The source of the sample is a study of PD-L1 blockade in urothelial cancer. Overall study context: Analyses were performed on blood at 3 weeks after treatment start (the second dose) and at 6 weeks.

Sequenced by immunoSEQ multiplex PCR; TCRdb stores in-frame clones only, minus some. The profile shows approximately 26,000 clones, about 86% of them singletons. V gene TRBV5-4 combines with J gene TRBJ2-7, with 7 bases matching TRBD2. The receptor's source is a man in his sixties with urothelial cancer. The source was PBMCs, collected around atezolizumab (anti-PD-L1) treatment. The CDR3, as DNA: TGTGCCAGCAGCTTGGATGCGGGACTATACGAGCAGTACTTC. Its protein is CASSLDAGLYEQYF.